One sample yielded the 28 T cell receptor beta chains listed below, sequenced in a study of cytomegalovirus exposure and HLA in healthy donors. Use of 60 Vbeta and 13 Jbeta primers characterized the PCR. The assay was immunoSEQ multiplex PCR, and TCRdb's table has in-frame clones only and misses some. Seen here are more than 95,000 clones, roughly 85% observed once, and the top ten hold around 6.1%. What was sequenced was PBMCs. These receptors all come from a man aged 55 to 69 in good health and CMV-seropositive.

The gene calls are TRBV7-3 and TRBJ2-3; 9 nucleotides agree with TRBD1. The V gene's germline CDR1 is SGHTA and CDR2 FQGTGA. This CDR3 is 18 amino acids long. V was clipped by 5 bases and J by 3 bases; unmatched bases: 15. DNA of the CDR3: TGTGCCAGCAGCAGGACAGGGGTGGGAGTGGGTCAAACAGATACGCAGTATTTT. Encoded protein: CASSRTGVGVGQTDTQYF.

The chain joins TRBV5-1 to TRBJ2-5, with 11 nucleotides matching TRBD1. Near its end, the DNA agrees better with TRBJ2-7, so the J call may be wrong. Per germline, CDR1 SGHRS and CDR2 YFSETQ. There are 15 residues in the CDR3. DNA of the CDR3: TGCGCCAGCAGTTCCTGGACAGGGGGCGGATACGAGCAGTACTTC. It yields the protein CASSSWTGGGYEQYF.

V and J are TRBV6-4 and TRBJ1-6; possibly TRBD1 for D (5 bases). CDR3 size: 14 residues. V lost 2 bases and J 7 bases, leaving 9 bases between the germline ends. Germline CDR1 and CDR2: MRHNA and SNTAGT. The CDR3 DNA follows: TGTGCCAGCAGTGACGGCAGGGAAAATTCACCCCTCCACTTT. Translated: CASSDGRENSPLHF.

V usage is TRBV19 and J usage is TRBJ2-5; 8 bases line up with TRBD1. Judging by the DNA end, TRBJ2-7 fits better; the J call may be wrong. The V gene's germline CDR1 is LNHDA and CDR2 SQIVND (reference sequence). The length of the CDR3 is 15 residues. The CDR3 sequence is CASSRSDRGSYEQYF. The CDR3 DNA sequence: TGTGCCAGTAGTAGAAGTGACAGGGGCTCCTACGAGCAGTACTTC.

The chain links TRBV27 to TRBJ2-1; 9 positions match TRBD1. Germline V gives CDR1 MNHEY, CDR2 SMNVEV (reference sequence). The CDR3 runs 15 residues. V trimming: 7 bases; J trimming: 1 base; junction bases outside the gene matches: 5. The CDR3 is CASTRDRVSYNEQFF. CDR3 bases: TGTGCCAGCACCCGGGACAGGGTATCCTACAATGAGCAGTTCTTC.

The V call is TRBV2, the J call TRBJ2-3; the D gene is possibly TRBD2 (5 bases). V lost 7 bases and J 0 bases, leaving 11 bases between the germline ends. The CDR3 consists of 14 residues. Germline V gene data show CDR1 as SNHLY and CDR2 as FYNNEI. The CDR3 region is CASMPGFSTDTQYF. The CDR3 coding sequence is TGTGCCAGCATGCCGGGGTTTAGCACAGATACGCAGTATTTT.

This clone was detected only a few times. The V and J genes are TRBV6-5 and TRBJ1-6; D is undetermined. Looked up from germline, CDR1 is MNHEY and CDR2 is SVGAGI. The CDR3 totals 15 residues. The germline V and J ends were trimmed by 4 bases and 7 bases, with 14 bases remaining between them. CDR3: CASSLEGGSNSPLHF. In DNA form, the CDR3 reads TGTGCCAGCAGTTTGGAGGGTGGGTCGAATTCACCCCTCCACTTT.

In DNA, the CDR3 is TGTGCCAGTTCGGGGAATACGGCAGATACGCAGTATTTT. Amino acid sequence: CASSGNTADTQYF. The chain combines TRBV6-6 with TRBJ2-3; tentatively, D is TRBD2 (5 bases). This CDR3 comprises 13 residues. Trimming took 9 bases from V and 4 from J, leaving 14 bases between them. CDR1 MNHNY and CDR2 SVGAGI come from the germline V gene (reference sequence).

V and J are TRBV27 and TRBJ2-7, with D possibly being TRBD1 (6 bases). This CDR3 has 16 residues. Germline V gene sequence: CDR1 MNHEY, CDR2 SMNVEV (reference sequence). V was shortened by 5 bases and J by 2 bases, with 19 bases between the two germline ends. Here the CDR3 DNA reads TGTGCCAGCAGTCCCGCGGCCGGGACACTCGCCTACGAGCAGTACTTC. Protein: CASSPAAGTLAYEQYF.

The chain couples TRBV5-6 to TRBJ2-3; 7 nucleotides line up with TRBD2. The CDR3 has 14 residues. Germline CDR1 SGHDT, CDR2 YYEEEE. V was clipped by 3 bases and J by 6 bases; unmatched bases: 7. The CDR3 is CASSWGGSTDTQYF. In DNA, the CDR3 is TGTGCCAGCAGCTGGGGGGGGAGTACGGATACGCAGTATTTT.

This chain connects TRBV10-3 to TRBJ2-1; 16 bases map to TRBD2. The CDR3 has 16 amino acids. Germline CDR1 is ENHRY and CDR2 is SYGVKD. Germline trimming cut 5 bases from V and 8 bases from J; bases unmatched to any gene: 6. CDR3 sequence: CAISSGTSGGGDEQFF. The DNA for the CDR3 is TGTGCCATCAGTTCCGGGACTAGCGGGGGGGGTGATGAGCAGTTCTTC.

V is TRBV6-1 and J is TRBJ1-2, with 7 nucleotides matching TRBD1. The CDR3 is 15 residues long. Trimming removed 6 bases from V and 0 bases from J; junction bases left unmatched: 7. The germline gives CDR1 MNHNS, CDR2 SASEGT. Written as DNA, the CDR3 is TGTGCCAGCAGACTAACGACAGGGACTAACTATGGCTACACCTTC. Residues: CASRLTTGTNYGYTF.

The chain couples TRBV29-1 to TRBJ2-7; 7 bases align to TRBD1. The germline V gene has CDR1 SQVTM and CDR2 ANQGSEA. V was clipped by 6 bases and J by 5 bases; unmatched bases: 4. This CDR3 has 11 residues. The CDR3 nucleotides read TGCAGCGTCAGGGGGTTTCACGAGCAGTACTTC. Translation gives CSVRGFHEQYF.

The chain joins TRBV7-6 to TRBJ1-6; D is uncertain. Germline V lookup: CDR1 SGHVS, CDR2 FNYEAQ. V was pared by 1 base and J by 7 bases, with 11 bases between. The CDR3 covers 15 residues. The DNA for the CDR3 is TGTGCCAGCAGCTTAGGCGCAGGCAGCAATTCACCCCTCCACTTT. Residues: CASSLGAGSNSPLHF.

This chain links TRBV5-1 with TRBJ1-1; a weak D match, TRBD1 (5 bases). The germline V and J ends were trimmed by 0 bases and 4 bases, with 10 bases remaining between them. The germline CDR1 and CDR2 sequences are SGHRS and YFSETQ. CDR3 size: 14 residues. The CDR3 protein is CASSLDGAGTEAFF. The CDR3 DNA reads TGCGCCAGCAGCTTGGATGGGGCCGGCACTGAAGCTTTCTTT.

The chain is built from TRBV6-1 and TRBJ2-7, with TRBD1 identical over 8 bases. Germline V gene sequence: CDR1 MNHNS, CDR2 SASEGT. Germline trimming cut 5 bases from V and 3 bases from J; bases unmatched to any gene: 9. The CDR3 is made up of 15 amino acids. This chain's CDR3 is CASSIDGTGFYEQYF. CDR3 DNA: TGTGCCAGCAGTATCGACGGGACAGGTTTCTACGAGCAGTACTTC.

This sequence joins TRBV6-5 and TRBJ1-6, with D tentatively TRBD1 (5 bases). CDR1 and CDR2 (germline): MNHEY, SVGAGI. V dropped 8 bases and J dropped 0 bases, with 8 bases sitting between them. The CDR3 runs to 14 residues. CDR3 sequence: CASGDSSYNSPLHF. The CDR3, as DNA: TGTGCCAGCGGAGACAGCTCCTATAATTCACCCCTCCACTTT.

This clone has a handful of counts. The chain is built from TRBV5-6 and TRBJ2-1; 9 bases map to TRBD1. This CDR3 is built from 14 residues. Germline-derived CDR1 and CDR2 are SGHDT and YYEEEE. Trimming removed 4 bases from V and 1 base from J; junction bases left unmatched: 0. The CDR3 loop is CASSGTGSYNEQFF. The CDR3 region has the DNA TGTGCCAGCAGCGGGACAGGGTCCTACAATGAGCAGTTCTTC.

The chain has TRBV27 and TRBJ2-7, with a possible D match to TRBD1 (6 bases). The germline gives CDR1 MNHEY, CDR2 SMNVEV (reference sequence). The CDR3 loop spans 12 amino acids. With 6 bases removed from V and 3 bases from J, the gap between germline ends came to 9 bases. In nucleotides, the CDR3 is TGTGCCAGCAGGCGGACAGACTACGAGCAGTACTTC. Its translation: CASRRTDYEQYF.

This clone was detected only a few times. The chain has TRBV4-1 and TRBJ1-6; perhaps TRBD1 as D (6 bases). CDR3 length equals 16 residues. Germline values: CDR1 MGHRA, CDR2 YSYEKL. V lost 4 bases, J lost 7 bases, and 17 bases lay in between. Here the CDR3 DNA reads TGCGCCAGCAGCCTCACCATAGGGACAACCAATTCACCCCTCCACTTT. This sequence encodes CASSLTIGTTNSPLHF.

The chain is built from TRBV7-2 and TRBJ2-2, with 7 positions matching TRBD2. CDR3 length: 15 residues. Germline V CDR1 and CDR2: SGHTA, FQGNSA. Trimming at V came to 1 base and at J to 7 bases, leaving 6 bases not matched to a gene. Here the CDR3 reads CASSLEGTKHGELFF. Here the CDR3 DNA reads TGTGCCAGCAGCTTAGAGGGGACTAAACACGGGGAGCTGTTTTTT.

The chain couples TRBV7-2 to TRBJ1-4; the D gene is possibly TRBD1 (6 bases). This CDR3 contains 15 residues. V lost 1 base and J 14 bases, leaving 20 bases between the germline ends. Germline-derived CDR1 and CDR2 are SGHTA and FQGNSA. CDR3 protein: CASSLEARGWKRLFF. In DNA, the CDR3 is TGTGCCAGCAGCTTAGAGGCCAGGGGTTGGAAAAGGCTGTTTTTT.

The chain combines TRBV11-2 with TRBJ2-3; tentative D call: TRBD2 (6 bases). The V and J ends lost 4 bases and 1 base respectively, with 15 bases between them. CDR1 and CDR2 (germline): SGHAT, FQNNGV. This CDR3 comprises 16 residues. The CDR3 sequence is CASSSSLTGGTDTQYF. The CDR3 bases are TGTGCCAGCAGCTCCTCCTTAACGGGGGGCACAGATACGCAGTATTTT.

Here the CDR3 DNA reads TGCGCCAGCAGCCAAGTGCAGGGGCCAGGAAACACCATATATTTT. Translation gives CASSQVQGPGNTIYF. The chain joins TRBV4-1 to TRBJ1-3, with D possibly TRBD1 on 6 matching bases. V was clipped by 1 base and J by 4 bases, with 11 bases between them. This CDR3 comprises 15 residues. Germline V CDR1 and CDR2: MGHRA, YSYEKL.

The V gene is TRBV5-1, the J gene TRBJ1-1, with 9 bases matching TRBD1. CDR1 is SGHRS and CDR2 is YFSETQ in the germline V gene. J gave up 4 bases and V 3 bases, and 10 bases lay outside the gene matches. This CDR3 comprises 16 residues. The CDR3 sequence is CASSSGGTGWATEAFF. CDR3 in DNA: TGCGCCAGCAGCTCCGGAGGGACAGGGTGGGCCACTGAAGCTTTCTTT.

The chain has TRBV11-2 and TRBJ2-2; D is possibly TRBD2 (6 bases). Germline V lookup: CDR1 SGHAT, CDR2 FQNNGV. Trimming pared 6 bases from V and 7 bases from J, leaving 15 bases between. This CDR3 is 14 amino acids long. The CDR3 DNA sequence: TGTGCCAGCAGGACTACTGGGGGGAGCGGGGAGCTGTTTTTT. Encoded protein: CASRTTGGSGELFF.

The J gene is TRBJ1-4, the V gene TRBV2; D may be TRBD1 (6 bases). The CDR3 sequence is 15 residues long. Trimming shortened V by 6 bases and J by 7 bases, and 18 bases separated the two germline ends. CDR1 is SNHLY, CDR2 FYNNEI, per germline. The CDR3 reads CASSAGGGGSEKLFF. The CDR3 DNA follows: TGTGCCAGCAGCGCTGGAGGGGGGGGTAGTGAAAAACTGTTTTTT. Variable domain in full (rest from reference TRBV2 and TRBJ1-4): EPEVTQTPSHQVTQMGQEVILRCVPISNHLYFYWYRQILGQKVEFLVSFYNNEISEKSEIFDDQFSVERPDGSNFTLKIRSTKLEDSAMYFCASSAGGGGSEKLFFGSGTQLSVL.

The V and J genes are TRBV27 and TRBJ1-1, with TRBD1 matching over 8 bases. J lost 0 bases, V lost 2 bases, and 2 bases had no gene match. Germline V CDR1 and CDR2: MNHEY, SMNVEV (reference sequence). There are 15 residues in the CDR3. This CDR3 is CASSLAGQVNTEAFF. Written as DNA, the CDR3 is TGTGCCAGCAGTTTAGCGGGACAGGTGAACACTGAAGCTTTCTTT.